The T cell receptor (beta chain) described here comes from a study of human T cells and chemical hapten exposure. Specified time point: healthy volunteer bleed at 2 weeks. Total RNA was isolated from whole blood that had not been fractionated. This clonotype was picked up many times. The study used a library that attached unique molecular identifiers to individual cDNA molecules. As processed by the authors: Sequenced samples showed a median of roughly 99,000 TCRs each, with counts running from around 20,000 to 690,000. TCRdb re-derived calls from the RACE reads in MiXCR, one entry per CDR3 protein. The V and J calls and clone size come from TCRdb's table, not from the authors' own analysis. The table has 130,000 or so distinct CDR3 sequences, approximately 9.1% seen once. Germline CDR1 reads SNHLY; CDR2 reads FYNNEI. The CDR3 has 16 amino acids. V gave up 1 base and J gave up 3 bases; unmatched junction bases: 6.

The J gene is TRBJ2-3, the V gene TRBV2; 8 bases are a match to TRBD2. The receptor was isolated from a male donor in good health. Some clones in this sample may be carry-over from other donors' samples. Material for sequencing was whole blood. The CDR3 is CASSEGLAYGTDTQYF. The CDR3 nucleotides are TGTGCCAGCAGTGAAGGACTAGCGTACGGGACAGATACGCAGTATTTT.